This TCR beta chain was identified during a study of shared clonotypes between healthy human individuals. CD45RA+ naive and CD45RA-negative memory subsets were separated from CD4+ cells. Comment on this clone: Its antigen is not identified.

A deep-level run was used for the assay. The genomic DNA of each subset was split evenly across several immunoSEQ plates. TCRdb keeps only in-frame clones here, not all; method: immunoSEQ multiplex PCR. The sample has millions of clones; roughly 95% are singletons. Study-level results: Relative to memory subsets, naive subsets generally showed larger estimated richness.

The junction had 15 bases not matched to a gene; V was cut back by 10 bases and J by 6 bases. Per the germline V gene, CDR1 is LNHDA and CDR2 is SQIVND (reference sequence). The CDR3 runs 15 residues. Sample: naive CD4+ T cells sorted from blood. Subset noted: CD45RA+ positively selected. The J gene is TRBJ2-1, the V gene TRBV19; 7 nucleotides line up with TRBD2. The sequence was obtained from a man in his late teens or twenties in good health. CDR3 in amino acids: CATSIPTTGGNEQFF. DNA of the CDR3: TGTGCCACCTCTATCCCTACGACGGGGGGCAATGAGCAGTTCTTC.